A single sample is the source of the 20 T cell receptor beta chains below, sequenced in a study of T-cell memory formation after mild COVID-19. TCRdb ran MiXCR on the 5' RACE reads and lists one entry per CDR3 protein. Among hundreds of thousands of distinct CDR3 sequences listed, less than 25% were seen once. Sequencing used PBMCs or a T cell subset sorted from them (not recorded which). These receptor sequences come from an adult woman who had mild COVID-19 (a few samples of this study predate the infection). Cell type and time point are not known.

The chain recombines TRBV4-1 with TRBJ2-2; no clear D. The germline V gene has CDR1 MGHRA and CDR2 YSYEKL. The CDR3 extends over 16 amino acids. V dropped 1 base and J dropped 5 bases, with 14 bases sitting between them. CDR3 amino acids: CASSQGAAFRTGELFF. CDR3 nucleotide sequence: TGCGCCAGCAGCCAAGGAGCTGCGTTTAGGACCGGGGAGCTGTTTTTT.

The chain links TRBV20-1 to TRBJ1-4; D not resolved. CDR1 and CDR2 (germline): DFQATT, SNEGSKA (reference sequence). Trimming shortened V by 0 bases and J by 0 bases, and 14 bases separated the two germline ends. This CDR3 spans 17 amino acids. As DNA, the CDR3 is TGCAGTGCTAGAGATATCTGGAGGGCCGCAACTAATGAAAAACTGTTTTTT. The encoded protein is CSARDIWRAATNEKLFF.

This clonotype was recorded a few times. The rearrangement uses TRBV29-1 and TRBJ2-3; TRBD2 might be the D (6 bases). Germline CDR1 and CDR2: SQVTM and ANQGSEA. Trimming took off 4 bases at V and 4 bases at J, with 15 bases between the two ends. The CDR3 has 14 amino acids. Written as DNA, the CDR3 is TGCAGCGTTGGCCCAGGGAGGTTTCCAGATACGCAGTATTTT. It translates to CSVGPGRFPDTQYF.

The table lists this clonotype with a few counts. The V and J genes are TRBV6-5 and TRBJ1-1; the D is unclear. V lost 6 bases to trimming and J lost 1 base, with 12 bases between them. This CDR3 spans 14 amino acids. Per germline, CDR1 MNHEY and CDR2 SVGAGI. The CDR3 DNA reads TGTGCCAGCAGAAATGGACGGCAGAACACTGAAGCTTTCTTT. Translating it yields CASRNGRQNTEAFF.

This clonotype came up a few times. The CDR3 nucleotides read TGTGCCAGCAGCTTGAACGGGGATCCTTATGGCTACACCTTC. It is translated as CASSLNGDPYGYTF. This chain links TRBV5-4 with TRBJ1-2; D call uncertain. CDR3 size: 14 residues. Trimming left V 1 base short and J 5 bases short, with 12 bases between. Germline V gene sequence: CDR1 SGHNT, CDR2 YYREEE (reference sequence).

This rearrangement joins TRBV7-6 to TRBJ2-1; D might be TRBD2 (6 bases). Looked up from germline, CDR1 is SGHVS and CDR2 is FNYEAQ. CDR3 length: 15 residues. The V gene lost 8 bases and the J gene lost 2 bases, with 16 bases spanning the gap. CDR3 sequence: CASAARLAAYNEQFF. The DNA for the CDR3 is TGTGCCAGCGCCGCGCGGTTAGCGGCCTACAATGAGCAGTTCTTC.

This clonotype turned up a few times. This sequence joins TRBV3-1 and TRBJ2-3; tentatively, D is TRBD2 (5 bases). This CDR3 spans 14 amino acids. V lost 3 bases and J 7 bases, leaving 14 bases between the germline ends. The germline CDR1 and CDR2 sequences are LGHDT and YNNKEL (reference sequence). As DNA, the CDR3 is TGTGCCAGCAGCCAGTCGGCTAGCCCTCATACGCAGTATTTT. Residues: CASSQSASPHTQYF.

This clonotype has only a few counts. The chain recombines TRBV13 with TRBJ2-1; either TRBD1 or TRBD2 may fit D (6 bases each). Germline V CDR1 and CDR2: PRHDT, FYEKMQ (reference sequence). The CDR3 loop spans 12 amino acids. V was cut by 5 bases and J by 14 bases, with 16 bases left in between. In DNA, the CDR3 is TGTGCCAGCAGCAGGAAGGGGGGACTTAAGTTCTTC. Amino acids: CASSRKGGLKFF. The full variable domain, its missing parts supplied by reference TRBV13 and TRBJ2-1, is AAGVIQSPRHLIKEKRETATLKCYPIPRHDTVYWYQQGPGQDPQFLISFYEKMQSDKGSIPDRFSAQQFSDYHSELNMSSLELGDSALYFCASSRKGGLKFFGPGTRLTVL.

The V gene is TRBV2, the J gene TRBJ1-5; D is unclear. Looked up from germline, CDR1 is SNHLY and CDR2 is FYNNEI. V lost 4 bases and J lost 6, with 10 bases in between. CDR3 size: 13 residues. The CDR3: CASSGAYTQPQHF. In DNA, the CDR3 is TGTGCCAGCAGTGGGGCATATACTCAGCCCCAGCATTTT.

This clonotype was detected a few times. CDR3 residues: CASSPDRGRAFF. The CDR3 region has the DNA TGTGCCAGCAGCCCGGACAGGGGGCGAGCTTTCTTT. J is TRBJ1-1 and V is TRBV7-9, with TRBD1 identical over 11 bases. The CDR3 covers 12 residues. Germline CDR1 SEHNR, CDR2 FQNEAQ (reference sequence). V lost 5 bases, J lost 10 bases, and 3 bases stayed unmatched.

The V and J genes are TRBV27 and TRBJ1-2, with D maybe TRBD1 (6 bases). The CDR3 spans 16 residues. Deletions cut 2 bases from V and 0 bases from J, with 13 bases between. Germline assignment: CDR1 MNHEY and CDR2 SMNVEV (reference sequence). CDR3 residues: CASSLSSGQPNYGYTF. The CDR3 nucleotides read TGTGCCAGCAGTTTAAGCTCTGGACAGCCTAACTATGGCTACACCTTC.

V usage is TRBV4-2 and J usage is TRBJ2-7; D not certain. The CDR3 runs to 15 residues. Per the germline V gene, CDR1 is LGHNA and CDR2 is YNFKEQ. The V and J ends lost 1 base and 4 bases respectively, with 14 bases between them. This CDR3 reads CASSQGSTPSYEQYF. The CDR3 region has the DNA TGTGCCAGCAGCCAAGGAAGCACCCCTTCGTACGAGCAGTACTTC.

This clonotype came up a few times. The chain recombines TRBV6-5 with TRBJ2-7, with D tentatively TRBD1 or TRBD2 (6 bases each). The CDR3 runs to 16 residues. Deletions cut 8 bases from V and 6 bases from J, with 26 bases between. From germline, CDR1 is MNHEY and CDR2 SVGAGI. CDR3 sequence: CASGPTSGALIREQYF. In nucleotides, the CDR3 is TGTGCCAGCGGGCCTACCTCGGGGGCCCTGATCCGCGAGCAGTACTTC.

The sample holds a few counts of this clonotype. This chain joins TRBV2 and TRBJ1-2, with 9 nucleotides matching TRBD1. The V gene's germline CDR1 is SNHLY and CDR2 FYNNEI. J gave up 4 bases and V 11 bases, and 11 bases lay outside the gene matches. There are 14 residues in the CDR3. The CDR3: CAGEGQGIGYGYTF. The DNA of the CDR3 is TGTGCCGGAGAGGGACAGGGAATAGGCTATGGCTACACCTTC.

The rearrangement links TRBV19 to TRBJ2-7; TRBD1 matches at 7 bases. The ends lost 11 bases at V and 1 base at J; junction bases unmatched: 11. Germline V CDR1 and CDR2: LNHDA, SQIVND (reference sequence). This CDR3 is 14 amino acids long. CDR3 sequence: CASSVGQVSYEQYF. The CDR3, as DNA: TGTGCCTCATCCGTTGGACAGGTTTCCTACGAGCAGTACTTC.

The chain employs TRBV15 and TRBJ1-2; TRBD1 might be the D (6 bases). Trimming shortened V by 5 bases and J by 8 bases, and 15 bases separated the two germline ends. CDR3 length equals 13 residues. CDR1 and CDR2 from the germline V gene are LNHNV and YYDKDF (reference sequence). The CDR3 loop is CATSVGGAGGYTF. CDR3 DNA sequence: TGTGCCACCAGCGTTGGGGGCGCGGGCGGCTACACCTTC.

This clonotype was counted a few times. The CDR3 nucleotides are TGTGCCAGCAACGGACAGGGGAGGGACACTGAAGCTTTCTTT. Translating gives CASNGQGRDTEAFF. The V call is TRBV7-2, the J call TRBJ1-1; 9 positions match TRBD1. The length of the CDR3 is 14 residues. V dropped 7 bases and J dropped 3; count of bases not matched to a gene: 6. In germline, CDR1 is SGHTA, CDR2 FQGNSA.

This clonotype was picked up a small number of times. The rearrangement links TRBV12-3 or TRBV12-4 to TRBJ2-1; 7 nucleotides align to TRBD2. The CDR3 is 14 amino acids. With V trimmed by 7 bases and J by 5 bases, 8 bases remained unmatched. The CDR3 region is CASTSSGQNNEQFF. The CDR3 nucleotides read TGTGCCAGCACATCTAGCGGACAAAACAATGAGCAGTTCTTC.

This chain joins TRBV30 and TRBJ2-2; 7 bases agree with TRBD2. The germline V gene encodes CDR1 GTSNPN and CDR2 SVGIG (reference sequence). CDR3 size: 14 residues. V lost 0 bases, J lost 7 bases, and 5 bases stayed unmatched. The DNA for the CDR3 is TGTGCCTGGAGTGTACTGCGGGAGATCGGGGAGCTGTTTTTT. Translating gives CAWSVLREIGELFF.

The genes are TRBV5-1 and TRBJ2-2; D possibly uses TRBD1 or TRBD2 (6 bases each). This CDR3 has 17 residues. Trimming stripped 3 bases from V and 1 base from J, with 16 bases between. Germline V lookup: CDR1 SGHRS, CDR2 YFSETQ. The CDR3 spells CASSSFMGGLNTGELFF. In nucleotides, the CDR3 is TGCGCCAGCAGCTCGTTTATGGGGGGCCTGAACACCGGGGAGCTGTTTTTT.